A single T cell receptor beta chain is shown here with its context. Clones were read by immunoSEQ multiplex PCR, and TCRdb kept only the in-frame ones, dropping some. The profile shows tens of thousands of clones, about 92% of them singletons. This sample is part of a study of T cell changes during pregnancy in multiple sclerosis. The receptor was derived from a female donor in good health, enrolled as a control in a pregnancy study. The material was CD4+ T cells from peripheral blood mononuclear cells, obtained after pregnancy.

This CDR3 is CARSRTPSNYGYTF. The CDR3 DNA reads TGTGCCAGAAGCCGGACACCTTCTAACTATGGCTACACCTTC. This chain joins TRBV5-3 and TRBJ1-2; the D gene is possibly TRBD1 (5 bases). TRBV5-3 is placed among ORFs of uncertain function. V lost 4 bases and J lost 0, with 10 bases in between. This CDR3 has 14 amino acids.